The 30 T cell receptor beta chains given below trace back to one sample, sequenced in a study of CD8 T cells in Susac syndrome. RNA, at about 0.45 to 1 ug, was reverse transcribed with random hexamers. Each CDR3 protein is one row after TCRdb ran MiXCR on the immunoSEQ multiplex PCR reads. The sample shows some 110,000 distinct CDR3 sequences, about 94% of them seen only once. Material for sequencing was CD4+ T cells from PBMCs. The receptors derive from a human donor in good health.

The chain is built from TRBV6-5 and TRBJ2-7, with 8 bases aligning to TRBD2. This CDR3 comprises 16 residues. After removal of 4 bases from V and 4 bases from J, the junction contained 12 bases not matched to a gene. Germline CDR1 and CDR2: MNHEY and SVGAGI. The CDR3 protein is CASSSTWREVTYEQYF. In DNA form, the CDR3 reads TGTGCCAGCAGTTCCACGTGGCGGGAGGTTACGTACGAGCAGTACTTC.

The chain is built from TRBV7-2 and TRBJ2-1; D might be TRBD1 or TRBD2, each matching 5 bases. V lost 3 bases and J 5 bases, leaving 14 bases between the germline ends. This CDR3 has 15 amino acids. From germline, CDR1 is SGHTA and CDR2 FQGNSA. In DNA, the CDR3 is TGTGCCAGCAGCTTCACCGGGACGGTAAACAATGAGCAGTTCTTC. Its protein is CASSFTGTVNNEQFF.

The chain joins TRBV5-6 to TRBJ1-1; D is undetermined. V dropped 1 base and J dropped 0 bases, with 13 bases sitting between them. This CDR3 has 16 amino acids. Germline V gene lookup returns CDR1 SGHDT and CDR2 YYEEEE. The CDR3, as DNA: TGTGCCAGCAGCTTGTTCGGTCCGAGCATGAACACTGAAGCTTTCTTT. Translating gives CASSLFGPSMNTEAFF.

The V and J genes are TRBV3-1 and TRBJ2-3; 7 nucleotides line up with TRBD2. Germline loops: CDR1 LGHDT, CDR2 YNNKEL (reference sequence). This CDR3 contains 12 residues. J lost 1 base, V lost 9 bases, and 1 base had no gene match. CDR3: CASAGGTDTQYF. In DNA, the CDR3 is TGTGCCAGTGCGGGAGGCACAGATACGCAGTATTTT.

The chain employs TRBV7-2 and TRBJ1-1; tentatively, D is TRBD1 (5 bases). Looked up from germline, CDR1 is SGHTA and CDR2 is FQGNSA. This CDR3 comprises 11 residues. Trimming stripped 1 base from V and 9 bases from J, with 6 bases between. The DNA of the CDR3 is TGTGCCAGCAGCTTAGGGACACAAGCTTTCTTT. Residues: CASSLGTQAFF.

The chain uses TRBV20-1 and TRBJ1-5; a possible D gene is TRBD1 (5 bases). V lost 0 bases and J 0 bases, leaving 9 bases between the germline ends. This CDR3 spans 15 amino acids. Per the germline V gene, CDR1 is DFQATT and CDR2 is SNEGSKA (reference sequence). CDR3 DNA sequence: TGCAGTGCTAGAGATAAGGGGCTTAGCAATCAGCCCCAGCATTTT. Protein: CSARDKGLSNQPQHF.

The chain has TRBV5-1 and TRBJ1-2, with D possibly being TRBD1 (5 bases). The CDR3 has 13 residues. The V and J ends lost 4 bases and 6 bases respectively, with 13 bases between them. The germline V gene has CDR1 SGHRS and CDR2 YFSETQ. Here the CDR3 reads CASSQSGEDGYTF. CDR3 DNA: TGCGCCAGCAGCCAATCGGGGGAGGATGGCTACACCTTC.

The chain combines TRBV11-2 with TRBJ2-5; TRBD2 matches at 7 bases. CDR3 length: 14 amino acids. Germline loops: CDR1 SGHAT, CDR2 FQNNGV. The junction had 4 bases not matched to a gene; V was cut back by 5 bases and J by 1 base. The CDR3 reads CASSILAFQETQYF. CDR3 coding DNA: TGTGCCAGCAGCATACTAGCGTTCCAAGAGACCCAGTACTTC.

This chain connects TRBV18 to TRBJ1-3, with D perhaps matching TRBD1 (6 bases). From germline, CDR1 is KGHSH and CDR2 LQKENI. This CDR3 is built from 16 residues. Between the trimmed V and J ends, which lost 3 bases and 2 bases, there was a span of 14 bases. The CDR3 sequence: CASSPAQGTPGNTIYF. As DNA, the CDR3 is TGTGCCAGCTCACCGGCACAGGGAACTCCTGGAAACACCATATATTTT.

The chain links TRBV7-2 to TRBJ1-2; weak D call: TRBD1 (6 bases). Trimming stripped 6 bases from V and 6 bases from J, with 20 bases between. Germline CDR1 is SGHTA and CDR2 is FQGNSA. CDR3 length: 15 amino acids. Here the CDR3 DNA reads TGTGCCAGCAGGGGGGCCTTTCAGGGAGGCGATGGCTACACCTTC. It translates to CASRGAFQGGDGYTF.

V usage is TRBV23-1 and J usage is TRBJ1-4; D remains ambiguous. TRBV23-1 counts as an open reading frame of uncertain function. The CDR3 is 12 residues long. The V gene lost 6 bases and the J gene lost 4 bases, with 6 bases spanning the gap. The CDR3 coding sequence is TGCGCCAGCAGAAGGGTTAATGAAAAACTGTTTTTT. Translating gives CASRRVNEKLFF.

This clonotype was counted once. The rearrangement links TRBV5-1 to TRBJ1-2, with 9 bases aligning to TRBD1. CDR3 length: 16 amino acids. V shed 4 bases and J 0 bases; nucleotides not matched to a gene: 7. The germline gives CDR1 SGHRS, CDR2 YFSETQ. The CDR3 sequence: CASSPGTGPSNYGYTF. The CDR3 DNA reads TGCGCCAGCAGCCCCGGGACAGGGCCCTCTAACTATGGCTACACCTTC.

The V call is TRBV5-1, the J call TRBJ1-4, with 9 bases matching TRBD1. The CDR3 consists of 16 residues. J gave up 7 bases and V 6 bases, and 13 bases lay outside the gene matches. Looked up from germline, CDR1 is SGHRS and CDR2 is YFSETQ. CDR3 nucleotides: TGCGCCAGCACCCCCACCGCCGGGACAGGGTTTGAAAAACTGTTTTTT. This gives the protein CASTPTAGTGFEKLFF.

This chain links TRBV5-1 with TRBJ2-4; D call uncertain. The CDR3 is 15 residues long. CDR1 is SGHRS and CDR2 is YFSETQ in the germline V gene. Trimming pared 3 bases from V and 1 base from J, leaving 11 bases between. CDR3 residues: CASSSGPPAKNIQYF. In nucleotides, the CDR3 is TGCGCCAGCAGCTCCGGCCCCCCTGCCAAAAACATTCAGTACTTC.

The rearrangement links TRBV30 to TRBJ1-1; possibly TRBD1 for D (6 bases). The germline gives CDR1 GTSNPN, CDR2 SVGIG (reference sequence). The CDR3 runs 13 residues. V was shortened by 3 bases and J by 7 bases, with 15 bases between the two germline ends. CDR3 bases: TGTGCCTGGAGCGCGCAAGGCAGGGGTGAAGCTTTCTTT. Translating gives CAWSAQGRGEAFF. Variable domain in full (rest from reference TRBV30 and TRBJ1-1): SQTIHQWPATLVQPVGSPLSLECTVEGTSNPNLYWYRQAAGRGLQLLFYSVGIGQISSEVPQNLSASRPQDRQFILSSKKLLLSDSGFYLCAWSAQGRGEAFFGQGTRLTVV.

The CDR3 here is CAWSSGQGNGYTF. CDR3 bases: TGTGCCTGGAGTTCGGGGCAGGGGAATGGCTACACCTTC. The chain employs TRBV30 and TRBJ1-2; TRBD1 might be the D (6 bases). Germline CDR1 reads GTSNPN; CDR2 reads SVGIG (reference sequence). V was cut by 2 bases and J by 6 bases, with 13 bases left in between. This CDR3 has 13 residues.

For the CDR3, the DNA is TGCGCCAGCAGATCGCAGGGGTCGAACACTGAAGCTTTCTTT. Translating gives CASRSQGSNTEAFF. The V gene is TRBV5-1, the J gene TRBJ1-1; tentative D call: TRBD1 (6 bases). The CDR3 has 14 residues. CDR1 and CDR2 from the germline V gene are SGHRS and YFSETQ. V dropped 5 bases and J dropped 1 base, with 12 bases sitting between them.

The rearrangement links TRBV12-3 or TRBV12-4 to TRBJ1-5; 7 positions agree with TRBD1. The V and J ends lost 5 bases and 2 bases, in that order; junction bases with no gene match: 6. The CDR3 runs to 15 residues. CDR3 in DNA: TGTGCCAGCAGTCCTTATGACAGGGGCAATCAGCCCCAGCATTTT. This sequence encodes CASSPYDRGNQPQHF.

The gene calls are TRBV5-1 and TRBJ2-2; D assignment may be TRBD1 or TRBD2 (5 bases each). The length of the CDR3 is 16 residues. CDR1 SGHRS and CDR2 YFSETQ come from the germline V gene. V dropped 3 bases and J dropped 0 bases, with 12 bases sitting between them. The DNA of the CDR3 is TGCGCCAGCAGCTCGTTCCGGGGCACGAACACCGGGGAGCTGTTTTTT. It encodes CASSSFRGTNTGELFF.

This rearrangement joins TRBV19 to TRBJ1-1, with TRBD1 identical over 7 bases. Germline V lookup: CDR1 LNHDA, CDR2 SQIVND (reference sequence). V shed 7 bases and J 4 bases; nucleotides not matched to a gene: 9. The CDR3 is 14 residues long. The CDR3 region is CASTPRQGVTEAFF. CDR3 nucleotide sequence: TGTGCCAGTACCCCCCGACAGGGCGTCACTGAAGCTTTCTTT. The full variable domain, with the rest looked up from reference TRBV19 and TRBJ1-1, is DGGITQSPKYLFRKEGQNVTLSCEQNLNHDAMYWYRQDPGQGLRLIYYSQIVNDFQKGDIAEGYSVSREKKESFPLTVTSAQKNPTAFYLCASTPRQGVTEAFFGQGTRLTVV.

The gene calls are TRBV7-9 and TRBJ1-1; D is ambiguous. Germline CDR1 reads SEHNR; CDR2 reads FQNEAQ (reference sequence). The CDR3 runs to 13 residues. Trimming shortened V by 4 bases and J by 2 bases, and 8 bases separated the two germline ends. The CDR3 sequence: CASSSEGNTEAFF. The CDR3 bases are TGTGCCAGCAGCTCAGAGGGAAACACTGAAGCTTTCTTT.

Points on this clonotype: A junction end diverges from the germline sequence, so it may reflect a read error. The V and J genes are TRBV10-3 and TRBJ2-2; 10 nucleotides line up with TRBD1. The CDR3 length is 14 residues. Germline CDR1 and CDR2: ENHRY and SYGVKD. DNA of the CDR3: TGTGCCATCGCGGGACAGGGGAACGCCGGGGAGCTGTTTTTT. This gives the protein CAIAGQGNAGELFF.

The chain is built from TRBV30 and TRBJ1-2, with TRBD1 identical over 10 bases. Per the germline V gene, CDR1 is GTSNPN and CDR2 is SVGIG (reference sequence). The CDR3 loop spans 16 amino acids. Unmatched junction bases numbered 5, after V lost 0 bases and J lost 1 base. CDR3 loop: CAWSVGQGVFNYGYTF. The CDR3 bases are TGTGCCTGGAGTGTCGGACAGGGGGTTTTTAACTATGGCTACACCTTC.

The chain recombines TRBV9 with TRBJ2-1; no reliable D call. Deletions cut 0 bases from V and 3 bases from J, with 4 bases between. The germline CDR1 and CDR2 sequences are SGDLS and YYNGEE. This CDR3 region has 13 residues. The CDR3 DNA reads TGTGCCAGCAGCGTAGGGGACTACAATGAGCAGTTCTTC. It specifies CASSVGDYNEQFF.

The V and J genes are TRBV7-2 and TRBJ1-1; TRBD1 matches 7 bases. The germline V gene encodes CDR1 SGHTA and CDR2 FQGNSA. The CDR3 runs to 13 residues. The trim removed 3 bases at V and 4 bases at J, leaving 2 bases unmatched. The CDR3 spells CASSLTGTTEAFF. The CDR3 DNA reads as TGTGCCAGCAGCTTGACAGGGACCACTGAAGCTTTCTTT.

The rearrangement links TRBV7-2 to TRBJ2-7; TRBD2 aligns across 7 bases. Germline V gene lookup returns CDR1 SGHTA and CDR2 FQGNSA. The CDR3 is made up of 15 amino acids. Germline trimming cut 5 bases from V and 2 bases from J; bases unmatched to any gene: 9. CDR3 bases: TGTGCCAGCAGCCCAGACGCTAGCGGTGCCTACGAGCAGTACTTC. This translates into CASSPDASGAYEQYF.

This clonotype was seen once. The rearrangement joins TRBV18 to TRBJ2-5; 9 bases are a match to TRBD2. The germline V gene encodes CDR1 KGHSH and CDR2 LQKENI. The CDR3 spans 16 residues. V trimming: 0 bases; J trimming: 4 bases; junction bases outside the gene matches: 6. The CDR3 nucleotides are TGTGCCAGCTCACCACCGATAGCGGGAGCAAGAGAGACCCAGTACTTC. Its translation: CASSPPIAGARETQYF.

The V and J genes are TRBV30 and TRBJ2-1; D might be TRBD1 or TRBD2, each matching 5 bases. With 7 bases removed from V and 1 base from J, the gap between germline ends came to 14 bases. The germline V gene encodes CDR1 GTSNPN and CDR2 SVGIG (reference sequence). This CDR3 is 14 amino acids long. CDR3 DNA: TGTGCCTCCGAGCGGAAGGGGTCCTACAATGAGCAGTTCTTC. Protein: CASERKGSYNEQFF.

The chain employs TRBV7-9 and TRBJ2-2, with 10 nucleotides matching TRBD2. Germline V gives CDR1 SEHNR, CDR2 FQNEAQ (reference sequence). V lost 5 bases to trimming and J lost 3 bases; unmatched junction nucleotides: 3. This CDR3 region has 15 residues. DNA for the CDR3: TGTGCCAGCAGCCAGCTAGCGGGAGACACCGGGGAGCTGTTTTTT. It specifies CASSQLAGDTGELFF.

The V call is TRBV7-2, the J call TRBJ2-7; maybe TRBD1 (5 bases). The CDR3 length is 14 residues. Trimming took off 5 bases at V and 7 bases at J, with 18 bases between the two ends. Germline assignment: CDR1 SGHTA and CDR2 FQGNSA. CDR3 residues: CASSPLGPGEEQYF. CDR3 DNA sequence: TGTGCCAGCAGCCCCCTGGGGCCGGGCGAGGAGCAGTACTTC.